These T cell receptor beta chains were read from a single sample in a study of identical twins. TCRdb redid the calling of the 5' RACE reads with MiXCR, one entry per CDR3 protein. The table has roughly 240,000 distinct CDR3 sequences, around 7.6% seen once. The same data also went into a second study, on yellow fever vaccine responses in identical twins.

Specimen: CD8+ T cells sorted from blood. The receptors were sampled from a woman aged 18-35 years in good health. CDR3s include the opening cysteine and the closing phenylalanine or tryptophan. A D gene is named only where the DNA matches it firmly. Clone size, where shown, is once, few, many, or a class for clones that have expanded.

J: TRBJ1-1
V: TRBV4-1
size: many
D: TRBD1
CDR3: CASEPGQGIGTEAFF

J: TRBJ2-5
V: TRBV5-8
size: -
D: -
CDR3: CASLAYRNQETQYF

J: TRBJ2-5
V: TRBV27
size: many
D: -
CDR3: CASSLSKSARKETQYF

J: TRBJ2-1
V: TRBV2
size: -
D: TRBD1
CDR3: CASSEASRTGNNEQFF

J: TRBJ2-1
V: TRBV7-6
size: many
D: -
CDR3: CASSILASNEQFF

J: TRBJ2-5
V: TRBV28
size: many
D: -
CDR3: CASRTDLSSGQETQYF

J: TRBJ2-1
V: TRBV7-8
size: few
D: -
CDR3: CASSQLSSSYNEQFF

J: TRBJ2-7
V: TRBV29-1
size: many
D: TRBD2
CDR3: CSVEKPGLAGERSYEQYF

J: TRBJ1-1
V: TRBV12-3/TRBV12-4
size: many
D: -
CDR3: CASSFPGEAFF

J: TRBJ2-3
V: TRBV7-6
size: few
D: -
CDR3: CASSLDFFADTQYF

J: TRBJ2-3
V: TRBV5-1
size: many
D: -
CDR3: CASSFSRAGTDTQYF

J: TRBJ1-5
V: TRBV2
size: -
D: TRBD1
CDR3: CASSGSPGQGGQPQHF

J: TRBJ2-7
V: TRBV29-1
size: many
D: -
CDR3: CSVEEGLPSYEQYF

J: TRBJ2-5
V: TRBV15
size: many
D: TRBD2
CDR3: CATSGGLASQETQYF

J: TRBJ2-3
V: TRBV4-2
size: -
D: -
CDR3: CASSPRATTLTDTQYF

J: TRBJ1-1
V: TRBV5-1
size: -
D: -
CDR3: CASNNMNTEAFF

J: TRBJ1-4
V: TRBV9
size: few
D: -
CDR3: CASSASGSFPNEKLFF

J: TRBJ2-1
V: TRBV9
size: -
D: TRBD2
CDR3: CASSVGGGAGNEQFF

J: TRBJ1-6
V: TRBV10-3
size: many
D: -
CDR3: CAISDRGGSYNSPLHF

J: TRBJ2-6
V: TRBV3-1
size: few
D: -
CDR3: CASSQDPRISSGANVLTF

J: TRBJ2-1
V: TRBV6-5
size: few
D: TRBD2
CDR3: CASSSLGGRAYNEQFF

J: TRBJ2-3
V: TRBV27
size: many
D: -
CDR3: CASSHYWGDTDTQYF

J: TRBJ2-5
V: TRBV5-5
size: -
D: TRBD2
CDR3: CASSLAGSGGPGETQYF

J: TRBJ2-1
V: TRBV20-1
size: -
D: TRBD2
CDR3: CSAVPGLAGTYNEQFF

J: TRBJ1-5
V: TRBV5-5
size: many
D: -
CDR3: CASSPAPGPPDQPQHF

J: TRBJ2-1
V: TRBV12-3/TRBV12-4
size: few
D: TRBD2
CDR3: CASSGLANEQFF

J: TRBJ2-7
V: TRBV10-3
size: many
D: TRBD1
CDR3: CAISPTGSEQYF

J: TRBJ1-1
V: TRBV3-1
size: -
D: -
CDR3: CASSQDQTGMNTEAFF

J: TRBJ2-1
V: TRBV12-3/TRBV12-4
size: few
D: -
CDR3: CASSRPQEPTSYNEQFF

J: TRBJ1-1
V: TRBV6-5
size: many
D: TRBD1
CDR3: CASSYQDRENTEAFF

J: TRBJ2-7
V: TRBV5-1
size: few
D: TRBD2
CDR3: CASSFGTSTSNEQYF

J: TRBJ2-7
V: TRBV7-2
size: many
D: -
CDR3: CASSFRGTPIYEQYF

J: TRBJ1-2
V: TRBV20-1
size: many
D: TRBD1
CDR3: CSARDDRDSNGYTF

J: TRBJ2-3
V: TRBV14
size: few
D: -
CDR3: CASSQAYTDTQYF

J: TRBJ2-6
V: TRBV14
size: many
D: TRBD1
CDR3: CASSQRQGAGANVLTF

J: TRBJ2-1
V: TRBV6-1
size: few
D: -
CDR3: CASSEATPWQSSYNEQFF

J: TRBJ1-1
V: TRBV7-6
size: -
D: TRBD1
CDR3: CASSQGTGLGAFF

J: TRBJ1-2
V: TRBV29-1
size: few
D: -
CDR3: CSVESGGLNYGYTF

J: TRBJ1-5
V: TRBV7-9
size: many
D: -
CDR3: CASSVTGEQPQHF

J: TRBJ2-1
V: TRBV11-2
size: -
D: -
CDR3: CASSDIVQFF

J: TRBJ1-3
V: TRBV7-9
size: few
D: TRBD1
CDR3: CASSSTGGGNTIYF

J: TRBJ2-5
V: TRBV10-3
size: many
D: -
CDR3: CAISEREGAQYF

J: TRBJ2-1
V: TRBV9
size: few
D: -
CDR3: CASSVEGVRRVAIPEQFF

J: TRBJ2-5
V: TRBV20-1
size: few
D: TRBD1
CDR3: CSARDGLWDSRQETQYF

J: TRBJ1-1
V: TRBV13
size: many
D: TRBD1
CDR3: CASSFSETGLNTEAFF

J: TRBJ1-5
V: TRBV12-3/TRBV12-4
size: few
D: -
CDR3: CASSSWNQPQHF

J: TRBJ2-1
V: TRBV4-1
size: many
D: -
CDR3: CASSQGSANEQFF

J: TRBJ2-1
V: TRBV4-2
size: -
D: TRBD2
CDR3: CASSQPLRGGVNEQFF